This is a list of T cell receptor beta chains from one sample in a study of early T cells in non-severe SARS-CoV-2 infection. Each CDR3 protein gets one entry after TCRdb re-called the 5' RACE reads with MiXCR. This sample has tens of thousands of distinct CDR3 sequences; approximately 14% occur once, and the top ten carry around 5.8%. Sequenced material: whole blood. All receptors derive from an adult who was a healthcare worker with PCR-confirmed SARS-CoV-2 infection or an uninfected control (not recorded which). CDR3s include the opening cysteine and the closing phenylalanine or tryptophan. The D gene is left open where the match is weak. Clone sizes are given selectively: once, few, many, or a class where the clone is expanded.

CDR3 protein: CASSLGISGGSDTQYF
CDR3 DNA: TGTGCCAGCAGCTTAGGGATTAGCGGGGGATCAGATACGCAGTATTTT
D gene: TRBD2
V gene: TRBV7-6
clone size: .
J gene: TRBJ2-3

CDR3 protein: CASSYINRGYSEQFF
CDR3 DNA: TGTGCCAGCAGTTACATCAACAGGGGCTACAGTGAGCAGTTCTTC
D gene: TRBD1
V gene: TRBV6-6
clone size: .
J gene: TRBJ2-1

CDR3 protein: CASSLEAEAFF
CDR3 DNA: TGTGCCAGCAGCTTAGAGGCTGAAGCTTTCTTT
D gene: .
V gene: TRBV11-2
clone size: many
J gene: TRBJ1-1

CDR3 protein: CSVDLPTRGRETQYF
CDR3 DNA: TGCAGCGTTGACCTCCCCACTAGAGGCCGGGAGACCCAGTACTTC
D gene: .
V gene: TRBV29-1
clone size: .
J gene: TRBJ2-5

CDR3 protein: CASSSGKGASFRSEQFF
CDR3 DNA: TGTGCCAGCAGCTCAGGCAAAGGTGCATCGTTTAGAAGTGAGCAGTTCTTC
D gene: .
V gene: TRBV5-6
clone size: many
J gene: TRBJ2-1

CDR3 protein: CASSQVQYEQYF
CDR3 DNA: TGTGCCAGCAGCCAAGTCCAATACGAGCAGTACTTC
D gene: .
V gene: TRBV3-1
clone size: .
J gene: TRBJ2-7

CDR3 protein: CASSFLWTGNTEAFF
CDR3 DNA: TGTGCCAGCAGCTTCTTATGGACAGGAAACACTGAAGCTTTCTTT
D gene: TRBD1
V gene: TRBV11-2
clone size: few
J gene: TRBJ1-1

CDR3 protein: CASSLGHIYQPQHF
CDR3 DNA: TGTGCCAGCAGTTTAGGACATATTTATCAGCCCCAGCATTTT
D gene: .
V gene: TRBV12-3/TRBV12-4
clone size: .
J gene: TRBJ1-5

CDR3 protein: CASQKLWDNEQFF
CDR3 DNA: TGTGCCAGCCAAAAGCTATGGGATAATGAGCAGTTCTTC
D gene: .
V gene: TRBV13
clone size: few
J gene: TRBJ2-1

CDR3 protein: CATSRSLVATQYF
CDR3 DNA: TGTGCCACCAGCAGATCCCTAGTAGCTACGCAGTATTTT
D gene: .
V gene: TRBV15
clone size: .
J gene: TRBJ2-3

CDR3 protein: CAISDERGSTDTQYF
CDR3 DNA: TGTGCCATCAGTGACGAGCGGGGGTCAACAGATACGCAGTATTTT
D gene: TRBD2
V gene: TRBV10-3
clone size: .
J gene: TRBJ2-3

CDR3 protein: CSAKMVDTGELFF
CDR3 DNA: TGCAGTGCTAAAATGGTTGATACCGGGGAGCTGTTTTTT
D gene: .
V gene: TRBV20-1
clone size: many
J gene: TRBJ2-2

CDR3 protein: CASATGFAGNTIYF
CDR3 DNA: TGTGCCAGCGCGACAGGTTTCGCTGGAAACACCATATATTTT
D gene: .
V gene: TRBV12-3/TRBV12-4
clone size: few
J gene: TRBJ1-3

CDR3 protein: CASSLPGTVTDTQYF
CDR3 DNA: TGTGCCAGCAGTTTACCCGGGACAGTCACAGATACGCAGTATTTT
D gene: TRBD1
V gene: TRBV28
clone size: few
J gene: TRBJ2-3

CDR3 protein: CATNPGLSFGELFF
CDR3 DNA: TGTGCCACCAATCCGGGACTCTCCTTTGGGGAGCTGTTTTTT
D gene: .
V gene: TRBV6-1
clone size: few
J gene: TRBJ2-2

CDR3 protein: CASSQGHPVSGNTIYF
CDR3 DNA: TGTGCCAGCAGTCAGGGACATCCCGTCTCTGGAAACACCATATATTTT
D gene: .
V gene: TRBV27
clone size: .
J gene: TRBJ1-3